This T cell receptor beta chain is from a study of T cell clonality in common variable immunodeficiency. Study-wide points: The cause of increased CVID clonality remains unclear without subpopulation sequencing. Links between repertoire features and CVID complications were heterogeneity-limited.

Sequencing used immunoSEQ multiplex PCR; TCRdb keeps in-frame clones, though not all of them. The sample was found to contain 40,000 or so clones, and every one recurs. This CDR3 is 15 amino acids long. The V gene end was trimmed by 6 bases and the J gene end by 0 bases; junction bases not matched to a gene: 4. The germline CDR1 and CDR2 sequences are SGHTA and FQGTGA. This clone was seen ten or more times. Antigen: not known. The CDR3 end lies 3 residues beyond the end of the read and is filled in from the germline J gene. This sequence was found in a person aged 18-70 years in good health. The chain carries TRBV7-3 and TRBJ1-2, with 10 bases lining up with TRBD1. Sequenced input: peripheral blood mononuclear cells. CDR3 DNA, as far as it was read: TGTGCCAGCAGTTTCGGACAGGGGGCTAACTATGGC. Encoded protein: CASSFGQGANYG. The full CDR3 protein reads CASSFGQGANYGYTF.